These 25 T cell receptor beta chains came from one sample sequenced in a study of T-cell memory formation after mild COVID-19. Each CDR3 protein gets one entry after TCRdb re-called the 5' RACE reads with MiXCR. The sample shows hundreds of thousands of distinct CDR3 sequences, 20% to 25% of them seen only once. Sequencing was performed on PBMCs or a T cell subset sorted from them (not recorded which). The source is an adult woman who had mild COVID-19 (a few samples of this study predate the infection). Cell type and time point are not known.

In regard to this clonotype: One base away lies a much larger clone, so this may be a sequencing read error. V gene TRBV12-3 or TRBV12-4 combines with J gene TRBJ1-2; TRBD1 is a possible D gene (5 bases). CDR3 length: 13 residues. The CDR3 sequence is CSSSLGPNYGYTF. The CDR3 bases are TGTTCCAGCAGTTTGGGGCCGAACTATGGCTACACCTTC.

This clonotype was picked up many times. The chain is built from TRBV6-1 and TRBJ2-2, with 9 nucleotides matching TRBD2. Germline lookup yields CDR1 MNHNS and CDR2 SASEGT. The CDR3 is 14 residues long. V lost 4 bases and J lost 3; bases outside the gene matches: 0. In DNA, the CDR3 is TGTGCCAGCAGTGGACTAGCGGACACCGGGGAGCTGTTTTTT. It is translated as CASSGLADTGELFF.

This clonotype has a handful of counts. This chain uses TRBV6-5 with TRBJ1-4; weak D call: TRBD1 (5 bases). This CDR3 region has 14 residues. V dropped 3 bases and J dropped 7 bases, with 12 bases sitting between them. CDR1 and CDR2 (germline): MNHEY, SVGAGI. Here the CDR3 reads CASSYTGSSEKLFF. DNA for the CDR3: TGTGCCAGCAGTTATACAGGATCGAGTGAAAAACTGTTTTTT.

The chain joins TRBV9 to TRBJ2-3; no firm D call. V was trimmed by 4 bases and J by 6 bases, leaving 15 bases between them. The germline CDR1 and CDR2 sequences are SGDLS and YYNGEE. This CDR3 spans 14 amino acids. CDR3 in DNA: TGTGCCAGCAGCCCGCTCGTATCCTCGGATACGCAGTATTTT. It translates to CASSPLVSSDTQYF.

This clonotype was detected a few times. The chain carries TRBV28 and TRBJ1-3, with 7 nucleotides matching TRBD1. V trimming: 7 bases; J trimming: 2 bases; junction bases outside the gene matches: 17. Germline lookup yields CDR1 MDHEN and CDR2 SYDVKM. This CDR3 contains 18 residues. CDR3 loop: CASNTWAAGGVAGNTIYF. The CDR3 DNA reads as TGTGCCAGCAACACCTGGGCGGCAGGGGGAGTAGCTGGAAACACCATATATTTT. Filled out from reference TRBV28 and TRBJ1-3, the complete variable domain reads DVKVTQSSRYLVKRTGEKVFLECVQDMDHENMFWYRQDPGLGLRLIYFSYDVKMKEKGDIPEGYSVSREKKERFSLILESASTNQTSMYLCASNTWAAGGVAGNTIYFGEGSWLTVV.

This clonotype was recorded a few times. The J gene is TRBJ1-2, the V gene TRBV5-1, with TRBD1 matching over 7 bases. The V gene end was trimmed by 7 bases and the J gene end by 2 bases; junction bases not matched to a gene: 8. CDR3 size: 14 residues. Germline CDR1 and CDR2: SGHRS and YFSETQ. CDR3 DNA sequence: TGCGCCAGCTCACAGGGGAATAGAAACTATGGCTACACCTTC. Its translation: CASSQGNRNYGYTF.

There are a few counts of this clonotype. This chain links TRBV7-9 with TRBJ2-2; 9 bases agree with TRBD2. The V gene end was trimmed by 5 bases and the J gene end by 1 base; junction bases not matched to a gene: 11. The CDR3 loop spans 18 amino acids. Germline V lookup: CDR1 SEHNR, CDR2 FQNEAQ (reference sequence). The CDR3 sequence: CASSPESSGSQNTGELFF. The DNA of the CDR3 is TGTGCCAGCAGCCCCGAAAGTAGCGGGAGCCAGAACACCGGGGAGCTGTTTTTT.

This clonotype occurred a few times. This sequence joins TRBV5-6 and TRBJ1-2; D ambiguous. From germline, CDR1 is SGHDT and CDR2 YYEEEE. The length of the CDR3 is 13 residues. V dropped 4 bases and J dropped 4 bases, with 11 bases sitting between them. This chain's CDR3 is CASSQRRLYGYTF. The CDR3, as DNA: TGTGCCAGCAGCCAGCGGCGACTCTATGGCTACACCTTC.

V and J are TRBV12-3 or TRBV12-4 and TRBJ2-5, with TRBD1 as a possible D gene (6 bases). Trimming took 5 bases from V and 5 from J, leaving 18 bases between them. CDR3 length: 15 amino acids. Here the CDR3 reads CASSLTQGPMETQYF. The CDR3 coding sequence is TGTGCCAGCAGTCTCACACAGGGACCGATGGAGACCCAGTACTTC.

The chain carries TRBV12-3 or TRBV12-4 and TRBJ2-3; 9 positions agree with TRBD2. The CDR3 has 17 amino acids. V gave up 5 bases and J gave up 4 bases; unmatched junction bases: 13. CDR3 loop: CASSPMAGTSFPDTQYF. The CDR3 DNA sequence: TGTGCCAGCAGTCCAATGGCCGGGACTAGCTTCCCAGATACGCAGTATTTT.

The chain links TRBV20-1 to TRBJ2-3; 12 nucleotides agree with TRBD2. Germline V lookup: CDR1 DFQATT, CDR2 SNEGSKA (reference sequence). There are 16 residues in the CDR3. V shed 5 bases, J shed 3 bases, and the junction held 9 bases outside the gene matches. CDR3 sequence (DNA): TGCAGTGCTCCCGACTGGACTAGCGGGGCGACAGATACGCAGTATTTT. Its translation is CSAPDWTSGATDTQYF.

CDR3 sequence (DNA): TGTGCCAGCAGCCACTCGCCCCTAGCTAACTATGGCTACACCTTC. This encodes CASSHSPLANYGYTF. The V call is TRBV3-1, the J call TRBJ1-2; D unclear. The CDR3 is 15 residues long. Per the germline V gene, CDR1 is LGHDT and CDR2 is YNNKEL (reference sequence). V lost 3 bases, J lost 0 bases, and 11 bases lay in between.

This clonotype was recorded a few times. The chain joins TRBV7-9 to TRBJ2-2; 11 nucleotides agree with TRBD2. The V segment lost 5 bases and the J segment 8 bases; nucleotides outside the gene matches: 10. This CDR3 region has 16 residues. Germline V gene lookup returns CDR1 SEHNR and CDR2 FQNEAQ (reference sequence). CDR3 DNA sequence: TGTGCCAGCAGCCGAGCGACTAGCGGGGCCCAGGGGGAGCTGTTTTTT. Translating it yields CASSRATSGAQGELFF.

This clonotype has only a few counts. This chain uses TRBV5-1 with TRBJ1-6, with 7 bases aligning to TRBD1. The V gene's germline CDR1 is SGHRS and CDR2 YFSETQ. Losses at the gene ends were 1 base for V and 7 bases for J; bases not matched to a gene: 5. This CDR3 has 15 residues. In DNA form, the CDR3 reads TGCGCCAGCAGCTTGAGGCAGGGGGACAATTCACCCCTCCACTTT. This translates into CASSLRQGDNSPLHF. Together with reference TRBV5-1 and TRBJ1-6, the CDR3 gives the full variable domain: KAGVTQTPRYLIKTRGQQVTLSCSPISGHRSVSWYQQTPGQGLQFLFEYFSETQRNKGNFPGRFSGRQFSNSRSEMNVSTLELGDSALYLCASSLRQGDNSPLHFGNGTRLTVT.

This clonotype has a handful of counts. V gene TRBV6-2 or TRBV6-3 combines with J gene TRBJ2-3; 12 nucleotides agree with TRBD2. The V gene's germline CDR1 is MNHEY and CDR2 SVGEGT. The CDR3 length is 18 residues. V lost 4 bases and J lost 6; bases outside the gene matches: 14. This CDR3 is CASSSILRTSGIMDTQYF. The CDR3 DNA is TGTGCCAGCAGTTCCATTCTTCGGACTAGCGGGATAATGGATACGCAGTATTTT.

This clonotype was observed a handful of times. This sequence joins TRBV4-1 and TRBJ1-5; no clear D. Trimming pared 4 bases from V and 9 bases from J, leaving 13 bases between. Germline V lookup: CDR1 MGHRA, CDR2 YSYEKL. The CDR3 covers 13 residues. DNA of the CDR3: TGCGCCAGCAGCCTCCTGACGGCCGGGCCCCAGCATTTT. It translates to CASSLLTAGPQHF.

The chain has TRBV11-2 and TRBJ2-1; 7 bases map to TRBD1. Per the germline V gene, CDR1 is SGHAT and CDR2 is FQNNGV. This CDR3 region has 17 residues. V lost 1 base to trimming and J lost 7 bases; unmatched junction nucleotides: 13. CDR3 nucleotides: TGTGCCAGCAGCTTAGGGTCCACAGGGGTAATGGGGAATGAGCAGTTCTTC. Protein sequence: CASSLGSTGVMGNEQFF. The full variable domain, with the rest looked up from reference TRBV11-2 and TRBJ2-1, is EAGVAQSPRYKIIEKRQSVAFWCNPISGHATLYWYQQILGQGPKLLIQFQNNGVVDDSQLPKDRFSAERLKGVDSTLKIQPAKLEDSAVYLCASSLGSTGVMGNEQFFGPGTRLTVL.

The rearrangement links TRBV12-3 or TRBV12-4 to TRBJ1-1, with a weak D call TRBD1 (5 bases). Trimming took 1 base from V and 0 from J, leaving 15 bases between them. The CDR3 contains 17 residues. CDR3 DNA: TGTGCCAGCAGTTTAGGCTGGGGGGTGGACCTGAACACTGAAGCTTTCTTT. Translated, it gives CASSLGWGVDLNTEAFF.

In this sample, this clonotype turned up a few times. The J gene is TRBJ2-1, the V gene TRBV5-1; D is uncertain. V was clipped by 0 bases and J by 8 bases, with 12 bases between them. The CDR3 has 14 amino acids. CDR1 is SGHRS and CDR2 is YFSETQ in the germline V gene. The CDR3, as DNA: TGCGCCAGCAGCTTGGGCGCCGGGTACGATGAGCAGTTCTTC. It codes for CASSLGAGYDEQFF. Together with reference TRBV5-1 and TRBJ2-1, the CDR3 gives the full variable domain: KAGVTQTPRYLIKTRGQQVTLSCSPISGHRSVSWYQQTPGQGLQFLFEYFSETQRNKGNFPGRFSGRQFSNSRSEMNVSTLELGDSALYLCASSLGAGYDEQFFGPGTRLTVL.

This clonotype was seen a handful of times. This chain joins TRBV7-9 and TRBJ2-3, with 8 bases lining up with TRBD1. The CDR3 loop spans 14 amino acids. The V and J ends lost 5 bases and 6 bases, in that order; junction bases with no gene match: 7. Germline CDR1 SEHNR, CDR2 FQNEAQ (reference sequence). The CDR3 DNA reads TGTGCCAGCAGCCCGGACAGGGATAGGGATACGCAGTATTTT. Its translation is CASSPDRDRDTQYF.

The chain recombines TRBV7-3 with TRBJ2-3, with TRBD2 identical over 15 bases. There are 17 residues in the CDR3. V dropped 2 bases and J dropped 6; count of bases not matched to a gene: 6. Per germline, CDR1 SGHTA and CDR2 FQGTGA. The CDR3 here is CASSLGTSGGPPDTQYF. The CDR3 DNA reads TGTGCCAGCAGCTTAGGGACTAGCGGGGGGCCACCGGATACGCAGTATTTT.

This clonotype has more than one count but fewer than ten. V usage is TRBV6-2 or TRBV6-3 and J usage is TRBJ2-1; D gene uncertain. This CDR3 contains 11 residues. The V gene lost 7 bases and the J gene lost 4 bases, with 5 bases spanning the gap. Germline V CDR1 and CDR2: MNHEY, SVGEGT. CDR3 in DNA: TGTGCCAGCACCCGATACAATGAGCAGTTCTTC. Amino acids: CASTRYNEQFF.

This clonotype was observed a few times. This chain connects TRBV7-9 to TRBJ2-1, with 7 bases matching TRBD2. The CDR3 sequence is 20 residues long. The V gene's germline CDR1 is SEHNR and CDR2 FQNEAQ (reference sequence). Trimming took 5 bases from V and 0 from J; bases not matched to a gene: 19. CDR3 bases: TGTGCCAGCAGCCAACCCTTCGGGACTACACCCACCAGCTCCTACAATGAGCAGTTCTTC. This translates into CASSQPFGTTPTSSYNEQFF.

The V call is TRBV20-1, the J call TRBJ2-7; D unresolved. The CDR3 totals 10 residues. CDR1 DFQATT and CDR2 SNEGSKA come from the germline V gene (reference sequence). The V gene lost 3 bases and the J gene lost 5 bases, with 5 bases spanning the gap. CDR3: CSASFNEQYF. The CDR3 coding sequence is TGCAGTGCTAGTTTCAACGAGCAGTACTTC.

The chain combines TRBV14 with TRBJ1-2; D gene uncertain. With 0 bases removed from V and 3 bases from J, the gap between germline ends came to 23 bases. Germline-derived CDR1 and CDR2 are SGHDN and FVKESK. There are 19 residues in the CDR3. The chain's CDR3 is CASSQEWPLDAGEDYGYTF. The CDR3, as DNA: TGTGCCAGCAGCCAAGAGTGGCCCCTTGATGCGGGAGAGGACTATGGCTACACCTTC. The full variable domain, with the rest looked up from reference TRBV14 and TRBJ1-2, is EAGVTQFPSHSVIEKGQTVTLRCDPISGHDNLYWYRRVMGKEIKFLLHFVKESKQDESGMPNNRFLAERTGGTYSTLKVQPAELEDSGVYFCASSQEWPLDAGEDYGYTFGSGTRLTVV.